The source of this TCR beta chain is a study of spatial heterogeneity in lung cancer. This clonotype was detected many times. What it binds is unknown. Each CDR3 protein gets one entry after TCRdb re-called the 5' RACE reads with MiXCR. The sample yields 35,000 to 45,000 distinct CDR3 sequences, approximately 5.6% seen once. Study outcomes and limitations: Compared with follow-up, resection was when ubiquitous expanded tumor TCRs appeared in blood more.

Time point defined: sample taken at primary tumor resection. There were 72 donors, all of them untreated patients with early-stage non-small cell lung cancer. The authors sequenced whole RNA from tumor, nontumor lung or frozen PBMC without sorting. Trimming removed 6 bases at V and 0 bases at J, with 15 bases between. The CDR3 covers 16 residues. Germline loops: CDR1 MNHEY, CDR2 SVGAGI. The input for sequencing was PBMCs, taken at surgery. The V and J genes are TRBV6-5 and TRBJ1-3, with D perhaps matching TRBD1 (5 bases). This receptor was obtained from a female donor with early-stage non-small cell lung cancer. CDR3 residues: CASSLTVTGSGNTIYF. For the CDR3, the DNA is TGTGCCAGCAGCCTGACAGTAACCGGCTCTGGAAACACCATATATTTT.